This T cell receptor beta chain was recovered during a study of blood T cell repertoires in COVID-19. About the study: Sites across the United States, Italy and Spain contributed samples from acute and convalescent COVID-19. In each case, the material was cDNA or gDNA derived from T cells, B-cell-depleted T cells, or PBMCs.

Looked up from germline, CDR1 is SGDLS and CDR2 is YYNGEE. The CDR3 consists of 15 residues. V trimming: 4 bases; J trimming: 2 bases; junction bases outside the gene matches: 7. In the authors' methods: Amplified reference gene primers provided the basis for estimating nucleated cell counts. The assay was immunoSEQ multiplex PCR, and TCRdb's table has in-frame clones only and misses some. V, J and clone size derive from that table, while D and trimming were established from the DNA sequence. The profile shows 100,000 to 150,000 clones, roughly 90% of them singletons. The chain has TRBV9 and TRBJ2-5, with 8 bases lining up with TRBD1. This clonotype was sampled from an older woman with COVID-19, enrolled during active disease. The sample consisted of peripheral blood. The chain's CDR3 is CASSPGQGRQETQYF. The DNA for the CDR3 is TGTGCCAGCAGCCCAGGACAGGGTAGGCAAGAGACCCAGTACTTC.